This T cell receptor (beta chain) was recovered during a study of CD8+ T cells in alopecia areata (dated by TCRdb to about 2018). With regard to the full study: Female C3H/HeJ recipients, roughly 6-11 weeks old, were grafted with skin from C3H/HeJ donors with spontaneous alopecia (roughly 6-13 months old). Human TCRbeta sequencing covered scalp tissue and sorted CD4+ and CD8+ peripheral blood T cells from patchy and totalis/universalis alopecia areata patients and healthy controls. Clonality in the scalp was compared among normal scalp (n=4), patchy alopecia areata scalp (n=8), and alopecia totalis/universalis scalp (n=8). Amplification of TCRbeta CDR3 regions was done by immunoSEQ multiplex PCR using 35 Vbeta forward primers and 13 Jbeta reverse primers. The study used high-throughput TCRbeta sequencing to examine T cell clonal expansion in alopecia areata, in both the C3H/HeJ mouse model and human patients. RNA came from the PAXgene miRNA kit for fixed scalp, the miRNeasy kit for PBMCs, and the RNeasy kit for mouse skin.

General conclusions and limits of the study: Shared TCR sequences between patients were less evident than in mice, which may be partly attributable to HLA diversity in the patient population. Unlike mouse skin, where gammadelta T cells dominate, normal human skin contains resident alphabeta T cells that get sequenced too, which complicates analysis of the scalp TCR repertoire. Lesional scalp, especially in alopecia totalis/universalis, showed higher clonality and more expanded CD8+ clones than normal scalp, suggesting antigenic drive.

Worth noting for this clone: There is no known antigen for this receptor. The gene nomenclature and germline references here are murine. Sequencing ends 4 residues short of the CDR3 end; the germline J gene provides the rest.

The library was obtained by the immunoSEQ multiplex PCR assay. RNA was extracted from all samples and reverse transcribed into cDNA, which served as template for TCR sequencing. First-strand cDNA was synthesized with SuperScript III using a 2:1 mix of oligo-dT and random hexamers. Amplification bias was assessed with a synthetic immune receptor repertoire, and residual bias was removed computationally. Libraries were sequenced on Illumina HiSeq using 60 bp reads that covered the CDR3 and were read from J toward V. In the authors' own workflow: After raw reads were preprocessed to remove errors, the CDR3 was defined following IMGT conventions as running from the conserved cysteine to phenylalanine. Clonality was computed by normalizing Shannon entropy by log2 of the number of productive unique TCRs and subtracting the result from 1. Scalp TCRbeta sequences were cross-referenced with sorted blood CD4 and CD8 repertoires so that the CD4 or CD8 identity of scalp clones could be inferred. In its TCRdb copy, this immuneACCESS table keeps in-frame sequences only and misses some clones. Where compared with another copy, unresolved V genes explain less than half of these, and the others have no known cause. V and J calls and clone size follow that table, whereas D and trimming were derived from the DNA. The sample records some 110,000 clones, none occurring a single time. The biggest ten clones account for roughly a fifth of the sample.

From cysteine to phenylalanine, the CDR3 is 15 amino acids long. Sequencing covers 33 bases of the CDR3, shown here with the frame starting at base 1. Germline trimming amounts to 5 bases on V and 2 bases on J, with 5 as the count of junction bases outside the gene matches. According to the germline V gene, CDR1 reads SGHDT and CDR2 reads FRDEAV. Sequencing was done on a sample of lesional skin. The TCR originated in a C3H/HeJ mouse with alopecia areata. This line of mice carries MHC haplotype H2-k. The chain links TRBV14 with TRBJ2-5, and 10 junctional nucleotides match TRBD2. The encoded CDR3 is CASSPGTGVQDTQYF. CDR3 bases read: TGTGCCAGCAGCCCCGGGACTGGGGTCCAAGAC.